This T cell receptor beta chain comes out of a study of blood T cell repertoires in COVID-19. Study-level background: Donors in the United States, Italy and Spain gave samples during acute or convalescent COVID-19.

CDR1 is SGHRS and CDR2 is YFSETQ in the germline V gene. J lost 7 bases, V lost 4 bases, and 8 bases had no gene match. The CDR3 is 14 amino acids. Only in-frame clones appear in the TCRdb table, and some are missing; sequencing was by immunoSEQ multiplex PCR. Of around 280,000 clones in the sample, about 88% were seen once. The chain has TRBV5-1 and TRBJ1-2, with TRBD1 matching 9 bases. Material: peripheral blood. This clonotype was sampled from a woman aged 25 to 39 with COVID-19, enrolled during active disease. The CDR3 sequence: CASSIRDRDGGYTF. CDR3 in DNA: TGCGCCAGCAGCATCCGGGACAGGGACGGTGGCTACACCTTC. Complete variable domain (other parts from reference TRBV5-1 and TRBJ1-2): KAGVTQTPRYLIKTRGQQVTLSCSPISGHRSVSWYQQTPGQGLQFLFEYFSETQRNKGNFPGRFSGRQFSNSRSEMNVSTLELGDSALYLCASSIRDRDGGYTFGSGTRLTVV.